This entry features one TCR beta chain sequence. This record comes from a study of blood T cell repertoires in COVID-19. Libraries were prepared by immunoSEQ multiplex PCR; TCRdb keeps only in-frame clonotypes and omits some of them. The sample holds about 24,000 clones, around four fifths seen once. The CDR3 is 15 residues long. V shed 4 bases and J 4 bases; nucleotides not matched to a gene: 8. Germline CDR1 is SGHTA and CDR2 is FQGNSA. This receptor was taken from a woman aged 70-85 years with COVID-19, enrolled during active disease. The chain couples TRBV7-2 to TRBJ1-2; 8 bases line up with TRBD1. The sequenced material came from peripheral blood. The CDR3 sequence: CASSSAGTGIYGYTF. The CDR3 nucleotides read TGTGCCAGCAGCTCAGCCGGGACAGGTATCTATGGCTACACCTTC.